This entry concerns a single T cell receptor beta chain. This sample is drawn from a study of T cells after yellow fever vaccination. Study-wide context: With SMART-Seq v4 Ultra Low Input, the fractions containing low cell numbers were prepared. Study results and caveats: Contamination of FACS-sorted repertoires by abundant clonotypes from the bulk population could occur. Clones that expanded after primary vaccination mostly reappeared after the booster (around 96% CD4, 88% CD8). A minor fraction of clonotypes spanned both CD4 and CD8 compartments.

Between the trimmed V and J ends, which lost 8 bases and 0 bases, there was a span of 10 bases. The CDR3 has 13 residues. Germline CDR1 and CDR2: MNHNY and SVGAGI (reference sequence). TCRdb passed the 5' RACE reads through MiXCR, listing each CDR3 protein once. The sample yields more than 65,000 distinct CDR3 sequences, 10% to 15% seen once. The rearrangement links TRBV6-6 to TRBJ1-1; D is uncertain. This specimen was CD8+ T cells not binding an NS4B(214-222) dextramer, sorted from PBMCs, taken 20 to 25 days after the first yellow fever vaccination. This receptor was taken from a man aged 18 to 30 who received the YFV17D yellow fever vaccine. DNA for the CDR3: TGTGCCAGCCAATTCAGCCTGAACACTGAAGCTTTCTTT. Its translation is CASQFSLNTEAFF.